This paragraph covers one TCR beta chain sequence. Its antigen is not identified. The data derive from a study of cytomegalovirus exposure and HLA in healthy donors. 13 Jbeta primers and 60 Vbeta primers were used for the PCR. Profiled with immunoSEQ multiplex PCR; TCRdb holds only in-frame clones, not every one. The sample includes roughly 86,000 clones, about three quarters seen only once; the top ten take around 7.8%. V lost 5 bases and J 0 bases, leaving 8 bases between the germline ends. CDR3 length: 14 residues. Germline lookup yields CDR1 MNHEY and CDR2 SVGAGI. Study results and caveats: In a later analysis, productive TCRs from donors in an Asian-associated ancestry cluster reportedly carried fewer N-insertions than the cohort mean. Segments of the TCR beta V type were, in most cases, productive about 90% or about 30% of the time in an earlier analysis.

V gene TRBV6-5 combines with J gene TRBJ1-3; D perhaps matches TRBD1 (5 bases). Sequencing was carried out using PBMCs. The source is a man aged 50-60 years in good health and CMV-seropositive. The CDR3 sequence is CASSTTASGNTIYF. The DNA for the CDR3 is TGTGCCAGCAGTACGACAGCCTCTGGAAACACCATATATTTT.